This TCR beta chain was sequenced in a study of shared clonotypes between healthy human individuals. The CDR3 runs 13 residues. V lost 6 bases and J 2 bases, leaving 10 bases between the germline ends. CDR1 is MNHEY, CDR2 SMNVEV, per germline (reference sequence). Assay: immunoSEQ multiplex PCR; the TCRdb copy retains only in-frame clones and omits some. The sample contains hundreds of thousands of clones, 90% to 96% of which appear only once. The chain employs TRBV27 and TRBJ1-2, with D tentatively TRBD1 (6 bases). What was sequenced was naive CD4+ T cells sorted from blood. Documented subset: CD45RA+ positively selected. The sequence came from a woman younger than 45 in good health. The DNA for the CDR3 is TGTGCCAGCAGCTCAGGGGTGAACTATGGCTACACCTTC. Protein sequence: CASSSGVNYGYTF.